Many counts were recorded for the clone carrying this TCR beta chain. Patients were all untreated before their thyroid surgery. The data were taken from a study of metastatic and nonmetastatic thyroid tumors. Germline V lookup: CDR1 SGHRS, CDR2 YFSETQ. The CDR3 length is 16 residues. The V end was cut by 0 bases, the J end by 4 bases, with 17 bases between. TCRdb re-clonotyped the PCR reads through MiXCR. The sample consists of roughly 53,000 clones, 20% to 25% of them appearing once. The source of this sequence is a female donor with papillary thyroid cancer or a benign thyroid nodule (not recorded which). Some clones in this sample may be carry-over from other donors' samples. The chain joins TRBV5-1 to TRBJ2-7; the D gene is possibly TRBD2 (5 bases). Material for sequencing was blood. The CDR3 reads CASSLDRSSGLYEQYF. CDR3 DNA: TGCGCCAGCAGCTTGGATCGCTCCTCGGGATTATACGAGCAGTACTTC.